This T cell receptor (beta chain) appears in the sequencing data of a study of cytomegalovirus exposure and HLA in healthy donors. As regards this clone: The junction departs from germline at one end; a sequencing error may be responsible.

The CDR3 sequence is 16 residues long. Germline CDR1 reads MNHEY; CDR2 reads SMNVEV (reference sequence). The PCR made use of 60 Vbeta and 13 Jbeta primers. Here immunoSEQ multiplex PCR was the method, and the copy in TCRdb shows in-frame clones only, minus some. The table lists tens of thousands of clones, more than 70% of them singletons, with less than 4% in the top ten. J is TRBJ2-6 and V is TRBV27, with a possible D match to TRBD2 (6 bases). The TCR originated in a woman aged 18-29 years in good health and CMV-seronegative. Source material: PBMCs. CDR3 region: CASSPTQGRGANGLTF. The CDR3 bases are TGTGCCAGCAGTCCGACCCAGGGCCGCGGGGCCAACGGCCTGACTTTC. The entire variable domain, with the rest obtained from reference TRBV27 and TRBJ2-6, is as follows: EAQVTQNPRYLITVTGKKLTVTCSQNMNHEYMSWYRQDPGLGLRQIYYSMNVEVTDKGDVPEGYKVSRKEKRNFPLILESPSPNQTSLYFCASSPTQGRGANGLTFGAGSRLTVL.